The 14 T cell receptor beta chains listed next were all sequenced from one sample in a study of cytomegalovirus exposure and HLA in healthy donors. This PCR relied on a set of 60 Vbeta primers and 13 Jbeta primers. Here immunoSEQ multiplex PCR was the method, and the copy in TCRdb shows in-frame clones only, minus some. The sample records some 180,000 clones, around 78% being singletons. Sequencing was done on a sample of PBMCs. The receptors here all came from a woman in her twenties or thirties in good health and CMV-seropositive.

The V gene is TRBV5-5, the J gene TRBJ1-1; 9 positions agree with TRBD1. Looked up from germline, CDR1 is SGHKS and CDR2 is YYEKEE (reference sequence). The CDR3 sequence is 17 residues long. V lost 0 bases to trimming and J lost 0 bases; unmatched junction nucleotides: 6. CDR3 sequence reads: CASSLETGGFVNTEAFF. The CDR3 region has the DNA TGTGCCAGCAGCTTGGAAACAGGGGGCTTCGTGAACACTGAAGCTTTCTTT.

The chain uses TRBV7-9 and TRBJ1-2; 8 bases agree with TRBD1. Germline V CDR1 and CDR2: SEHNR, FQNEAQ (reference sequence). V dropped 3 bases and J dropped 2; count of bases not matched to a gene: 5. CDR3 length equals 15 residues. CDR3 protein: CASSFGQGVNYGYTF. CDR3 DNA sequence: TGTGCCAGCAGCTTTGGACAGGGCGTCAACTATGGCTACACCTTC.

This clone was recorded only once. The V and J genes are TRBV28 and TRBJ1-4, with D possibly being TRBD1 (6 bases). V dropped 4 bases and J dropped 8 bases, with 11 bases sitting between them. This CDR3 is 13 amino acids long. CDR1 and CDR2 from the germline V gene are MDHEN and SYDVKM. This CDR3 reads CASSSGGGEKLFF. The DNA for the CDR3 is TGTGCCAGCAGTTCGGGGGGCGGGGAAAAACTGTTTTTT.

The chain couples TRBV5-1 to TRBJ2-7; D call uncertain. Germline CDR1 is SGHRS and CDR2 is YFSETQ. Trimming pared 4 bases from V and 2 bases from J, leaving 19 bases between. The CDR3 extends over 16 amino acids. The CDR3 loop reads CASSPGEQLLPYEQYF. The CDR3 coding sequence is TGCGCCAGCAGCCCCGGTGAACAGCTCCTTCCCTACGAGCAGTACTTC.

The V and J genes are TRBV2 and TRBJ1-1; D unresolved. This CDR3 spans 13 amino acids. V was trimmed by 8 bases and J by 1 base, leaving 11 bases between them. Germline V gene lookup returns CDR1 SNHLY and CDR2 FYNNEI. This CDR3 reads CASQSYRNTEAFF. The CDR3 nucleotides read TGTGCCAGCCAGAGCTACAGGAACACTGAAGCTTTCTTT. The whole variable domain, remainder taken from reference TRBV2 and TRBJ1-1, is EPEVTQTPSHQVTQMGQEVILRCVPISNHLYFYWYRQILGQKVEFLVSFYNNEISEKSEIFDDQFSVERPDGSNFTLKIRSTKLEDSAMYFCASQSYRNTEAFFGQGTRLTVV.

The V gene is TRBV19, the J gene TRBJ2-6, with unresolved D. Germline V CDR1 and CDR2: LNHDA, SQIVND (reference sequence). The CDR3 spans 18 residues. V was trimmed by 7 bases and J by 0 bases, leaving 19 bases between them. As DNA, the CDR3 is TGTGCCAGTAACCCTCCGGGTAACGTACGCTCTGGGGCCAACGTCCTGACTTTC. It codes for CASNPPGNVRSGANVLTF.

This clone was recorded once. This sequence joins TRBV27 and TRBJ1-6, with D maybe TRBD1 (5 bases). Trimming took off 4 bases at V and 7 bases at J, with 11 bases between the two ends. This CDR3 is built from 14 residues. Germline V gives CDR1 MNHEY, CDR2 SMNVEV (reference sequence). Here the CDR3 DNA reads TGTGCCAGCAGTTCCAGGGTGGAGAATTCACCCCTCCACTTT. Translated, it gives CASSSRVENSPLHF.

The gene calls are TRBV6-1 and TRBJ2-5; 7 bases are shared with TRBD1. Germline V gives CDR1 MNHNS, CDR2 SASEGT. The CDR3 runs to 15 residues. V gave up 6 bases and J gave up 5 bases; unmatched junction bases: 12. The CDR3 nucleotides read TGTGCCAGCAGCCCCGGGACAGACGCCGCGGAGACCCAGTACTTC. Translating gives CASSPGTDAAETQYF.

The chain joins TRBV21-1 to TRBJ1-2. TRBV21-1 is a pseudogene locus. The CDR3 covers 15 residues. The CDR3 DNA follows: TGTGCCAGCAGCAAAACGGTCGATGGGAGCTATGGCTACACCTTC. It specifies CASSKTVDGSYGYTF.

The rearrangement links TRBV6-1 to TRBJ1-2, with 7 nucleotides matching TRBD1. There are 14 residues in the CDR3. The V gene's germline CDR1 is MNHNS and CDR2 SASEGT. The V gene end was trimmed by 2 bases and the J gene end by 3 bases; junction bases not matched to a gene: 3. The CDR3 DNA follows: TGTGCCAGCAGTGAAACCCAGGGGGACTATGGCTACACCTTC. Encoded protein: CASSETQGDYGYTF.

The chain is built from TRBV5-6 and TRBJ1-1; the match to TRBD1 covers 11 bases. The germline CDR1 and CDR2 sequences are SGHDT and YYEEEE. This CDR3 spans 18 amino acids. The V segment lost 4 bases and the J segment 0 bases; nucleotides outside the gene matches: 11. The DNA for the CDR3 is TGTGCCAGCAGCAACACTATGGACAGGGGGCCAATGAACACTGAAGCTTTCTTT. It is translated as CASSNTMDRGPMNTEAFF.

The J gene is TRBJ1-4, the V gene TRBV4-1; TRBD1 aligns across 10 bases. The germline CDR1 and CDR2 sequences are MGHRA and YSYEKL. The V and J ends lost 4 bases and 6 bases, in that order; junction bases with no gene match: 2. This CDR3 region has 14 residues. CDR3 protein: CASSLGQGDEKLFF. In DNA form, the CDR3 reads TGCGCCAGCAGCCTCGGACAGGGGGATGAAAAACTGTTTTTT.

J is TRBJ2-3 and V is TRBV7-2, with D perhaps matching TRBD2 (6 bases). V gave up 5 bases and J gave up 9 bases, with 21 bases separating them. Germline V lookup: CDR1 SGHTA, CDR2 FQGNSA. This CDR3 is built from 15 residues. CDR3 coding DNA: TGTGCCAGCAGCCCTTGGGGACTTCCCTCCTCGACGCAGTATTTT. Protein sequence: CASSPWGLPSSTQYF.

The chain links TRBV7-2 to TRBJ1-2; 10 positions match TRBD1. Trimming at V came to 0 bases and at J to 8 bases, leaving 9 bases not matched to a gene. Germline V gene data show CDR1 as SGHTA and CDR2 as FQGNSA. The CDR3 spans 16 residues. CDR3 DNA sequence: TGTGCCAGCAGCTTAGCGCCCACAGGGACAGGGGCAGGCTACACCTTC. Translating it yields CASSLAPTGTGAGYTF.